The 6 T cell receptor beta chains reported below all come from one sample, sequenced in a study of T cell changes during pregnancy in multiple sclerosis. Assay: immunoSEQ multiplex PCR; the TCRdb copy retains only in-frame clones and omits some. The sample lists approximately 58,000 clones, about 90% occurring once. The sequenced sample was peripheral blood, obtained in the second trimester of pregnancy. The receptors stem from a female donor in good health, enrolled as a control in a pregnancy study.

The rearrangement joins TRBV7-2 to TRBJ1-2; D is undetermined. The length of the CDR3 is 16 residues. V dropped 1 base and J dropped 5 bases, with 17 bases sitting between them. The germline CDR1 and CDR2 sequences are SGHTA and FQGNSA. The DNA of the CDR3 is TGTGCCAGCAGCTTAGGTTTAGGGAGGGTCCTATATGGCTACACCTTC. Translated, it gives CASSLGLGRVLYGYTF.

This clone was seen a single time. The CDR3 protein is CASSATGPGGDTQYF. The CDR3 coding sequence is TGTGCCAGCAGCGCAACCGGGCCCGGAGGAGATACGCAGTATTTT. The chain has TRBV2 and TRBJ2-3, with D possibly being TRBD2 (5 bases). The germline CDR1 and CDR2 sequences are SNHLY and FYNNEI. The CDR3 spans 15 residues. The V gene lost 6 bases and the J gene lost 5 bases, with 18 bases spanning the gap.

The V gene is TRBV2, the J gene TRBJ1-4; TRBD1 agrees at 7 bases. J lost 7 bases, V lost 8 bases, and 10 bases had no gene match. Germline V lookup: CDR1 SNHLY, CDR2 FYNNEI. The CDR3 sequence is 14 residues long. CDR3 sequence: CASRFGQAGEKLFF. Written as DNA, the CDR3 is TGTGCCAGCCGCTTCGGACAGGCGGGTGAAAAACTGTTTTTT.

The J gene is TRBJ2-3, the V gene TRBV7-3; 10 bases are a match to TRBD2. The CDR3 totals 14 residues. The V gene's germline CDR1 is SGHTA and CDR2 FQGTGA. J was trimmed by 4 bases and V by 5 bases; bases with no gene match: 3. The CDR3 here is CASSHSGGSDTQYF. CDR3 bases: TGTGCCAGCAGCCATAGCGGGGGGTCAGATACGCAGTATTTT.

CDR3 coding DNA: TGTGCCAGCAGTTACGAACTGAACTACAATGAGCAGTTCTTC. Translated: CASSYELNYNEQFF. The chain employs TRBV6-5 and TRBJ2-1, with D unclear. CDR1 MNHEY and CDR2 SVGAGI come from the germline V gene. V lost 2 bases and J lost 3, with 8 bases in between. This CDR3 is 14 amino acids long.

The rearrangement joins TRBV18 to TRBJ2-6; a weak D match, TRBD2 (6 bases). The germline CDR1 and CDR2 sequences are KGHSH and LQKENI. The CDR3 contains 17 residues. Trimming stripped 3 bases from V and 1 base from J, with 13 bases between. The CDR3 coding sequence is TGTGCCAGCTCACCCGGGGAGGTAAGGTCTGGGGCCAACGTCCTGACTTTC. Protein: CASSPGEVRSGANVLTF.